This is a list of T cell receptor beta chains from one sample in a study of cytomegalovirus exposure and HLA in healthy donors. Sequencing was performed with immunoSEQ multiplex PCR; in TCRdb, only in-frame clones are kept and a portion is missing. Here the sample spans about 280,000 clones, roughly 85% being singletons. The sequenced sample was PBMCs. These receptor sequences come from a woman in her late teens or twenties in good health and CMV-seronegative. The CDR3 runs from the conserved cysteine through the conserved F or W. Each record gives: J gene, V gene, clone size, CDR3 protein. Size tells how often a clone was seen (once, few, many) or the class of an expanded clone, and some rows leave it out.

>TRBJ1-4|TRBV2|.
CASSQGMMREKLFF
>TRBJ2-7|TRBV9|.
CASSDGTGAAYEQYF
>TRBJ1-1|TRBV6-1|few
CASKTTLLVTEAFF
>TRBJ1-1|TRBV9|.
CASSVDEGGLTEAFF
>TRBJ1-1|TRBV10-2|.
CASSTGTTEAFF
>TRBJ1-1|TRBV2|.
CASRMDRGTEAFF
>TRBJ2-1|TRBV19|.
CASSFLAGYNEQFF
>TRBJ2-7|TRBV15|.
CATAPPGTVMTYEQYF
>TRBJ2-5|TRBV27|once
CASRDWDRSQETQYF
>TRBJ1-2|TRBV10-3|.
CAIMTFPTSSANYYGYTF
>TRBJ2-1|TRBV19|.
CASSIGSGVYNEQFF
>TRBJ2-5|TRBV10-3|.
CAISDMETQYF
>TRBJ1-5|TRBV30|.
CAWSKQGDQPQHF
>TRBJ1-1|TRBV19|.
CASMGQGYTEAFF
>TRBJ1-1|TRBV18|few
CASSPIGGDTEAFF
>TRBJ2-1|TRBV28|once
CASSRSGTSGTDEQFF
>TRBJ2-7|TRBV5-1|.
CASSFSSRTYEQYF
>TRBJ2-7|TRBV2|few
CASSELTSGTYEQYF
>TRBJ1-5|TRBV27|.
CASSENGDREDQPQHF
>TRBJ2-7|TRBV11-2|.
CASSVADSYEQYF
>TRBJ1-6|TRBV6-6|.
CAATGTGYNSPLHF
>TRBJ2-7|TRBV9|.
CASSVRSKGRGGEQYF
>TRBJ1-2|TRBV19|.
CASSIDPYRNRGYTF